This entry concerns a single T cell receptor (beta chain). These data come from a study of cytomegalovirus exposure and HLA in healthy donors. Sequencing used immunoSEQ multiplex PCR; TCRdb keeps in-frame clones, though not all of them. The table records some 260,000 clones, about 90% of them present only once. The sequence was obtained from a man younger than 35 in good health and CMV-seropositive. The sequencing input was PBMCs.

The CDR3 DNA reads TGTGCCAGCAGCTCGCCGGGACAGACCTCCTACAATGAGCAGTTCTTC. This sequence encodes CASSSPGQTSYNEQFF. This rearrangement joins TRBV13 to TRBJ2-1; 7 nucleotides agree with TRBD1. J lost 0 bases, V lost 4 bases, and 6 bases had no gene match. There are 16 residues in the CDR3. Per germline, CDR1 PRHDT and CDR2 FYEKMQ (reference sequence).